This TCR beta chain was recovered during a study of blood T cell repertoires in COVID-19 (dated by TCRdb to the early 2020s). Broadly, across the study: The collaborator samples originated in the United States, Italy and Spain and spanned the acute and convalescent phases of COVID-19. The material from the prospective study consisted of cDNA or gDNA derived from T cells, B-cell-depleted T cells, or PBMCs. Deeply sampled blood TCRbeta repertoires from subjects exposed to, actively infected with, or recovered from COVID-19 were included in the dataset. The repertoires were released in a freely available public database intended as a resource for research on the immune response to SARS-CoV-2. The samples were drawn from two sources: the first 160 participants of the ongoing ImmuneRACE study, and about 1,300 subjects contributed by 6 global collaborators. Nearly every sample came with metadata listing a de-identified subject ID, COVID-19 status, age in years and sex. Where available, HLA class I and class II types were obtained from metadata supplied by the sample provider rather than from assay-based typing.

Study-wide findings and limitations: How much clinical and demographic metadata was included differed by source and by participant, and the metadata was provided uncurated.

CDR1 and CDR2, per the germline V gene, are MNHEY and SVGAGI. Relative to germline, V is 6 bases shorter and J is 4 bases shorter, with 10 bases between their ends. From its cysteine to its phenylalanine, the CDR3 spans 13 amino acids. The entry retains the CDR3 DNA only, 39 bases that are in frame from base 1. Each collaborating institution followed its own protocols to collect whole blood in K2EDTA tubes. Collaborator samples were shipped for TCRbeta analysis as frozen whole blood, isolated PBMCs, or DNA extracted from either sample type. The immunoSEQ Assay, a bias-controlled multiplex PCR, was used to amplify TCRbeta CDR3 regions from genomic DNA. On the study's bioinformatics: The number of nucleated cells in each sample was estimated by amplification of reference gene primers within the assay. To quantify the absolute abundance of each unique TCRbeta CDR3 rearrangement, sequence reads were collapsed and filtered. Productive Simpson clonality was computed per sample as the square root of Simpson's diversity index over productive rearrangements. This immuneACCESS table, as held by TCRdb, lists in-frame sequences with V and J called but not all clones. Of the missing ones, under half trace to an unresolved V gene in checked studies; the others have no known cause. Clonal size and the V and J genes are those of that table, whereas D and trimming came from the DNA. This sample lists about 66,000 clones; 86% were detected once. Under 8% of the sample comes from the top ten.

Turning to this clone: Its cognate antigen has yet to be identified. No base quality values were provided; no much bigger clone lies one nucleotide off.

Sequenced material: peripheral blood. This TCR was recovered from a man aged 50-60 years with active COVID-19. The sequence joins TRBV6-5 to TRBJ2-4; the D segment could be TRBD2, given 5 matching bases. In nucleotides, the sequence is TGTGCCAGCAGCCTACCGGGAAAAAACATTCAGTACTTC. Its protein is CASSLPGKNIQYF.